This T cell receptor (beta chain) emerged from a study of T-cell memory formation after mild COVID-19. Study as a whole: Most TCR clusters belonged to a single donor.

Overall study findings and caveats: Memory from before infection featured some responding clones, which suggests cross-reactive memory joined.

This clonotype has at least ten counts. The antigen is undetermined. TCRdb fed the 5' RACE reads into MiXCR, producing one record per CDR3 protein. This table holds 350,000 to 500,000 distinct CDR3 sequences, around 20% found once. The sample comprised PBMCs or a T cell subset sorted from them (not recorded which). This TCR was sampled from an adult woman who had mild COVID-19 (a few samples of this study predate the infection). Cell type and time point are not known.

CDR3 nucleotides: TGTGCCAGCAGCTTGGGCCTCGATACGCAGTATTTT. Its translation: CASSLGLDTQYF. The rearrangement uses TRBV5-6 and TRBJ2-3; D is uncertain. V shed 0 bases and J shed 6 bases, with 5 bases lying between them. CDR1 is SGHDT, CDR2 YYEEEE, per germline. The CDR3 is 12 residues long.